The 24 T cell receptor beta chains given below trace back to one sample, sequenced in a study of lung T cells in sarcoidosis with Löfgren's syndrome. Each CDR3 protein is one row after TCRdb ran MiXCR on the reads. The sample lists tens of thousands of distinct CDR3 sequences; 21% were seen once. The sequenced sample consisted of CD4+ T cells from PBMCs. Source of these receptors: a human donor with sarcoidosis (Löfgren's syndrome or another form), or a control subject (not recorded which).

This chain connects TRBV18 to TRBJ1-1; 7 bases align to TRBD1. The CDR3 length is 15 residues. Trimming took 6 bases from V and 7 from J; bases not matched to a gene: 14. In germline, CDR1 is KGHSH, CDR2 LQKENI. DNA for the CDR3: TGTGCCAGCTCCCCATGGGAACAGGGGCGAATTGAAGCTTTCTTT. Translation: CASSPWEQGRIEAFF.

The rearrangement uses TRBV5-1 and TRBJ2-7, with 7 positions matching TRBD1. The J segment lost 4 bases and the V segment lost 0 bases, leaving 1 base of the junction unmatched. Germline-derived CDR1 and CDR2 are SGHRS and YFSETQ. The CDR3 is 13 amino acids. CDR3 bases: TGCGCCAGCAGCTTGGGGGACAGATACGAGCAGTACGTC. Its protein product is CASSLGDRYEQYV.

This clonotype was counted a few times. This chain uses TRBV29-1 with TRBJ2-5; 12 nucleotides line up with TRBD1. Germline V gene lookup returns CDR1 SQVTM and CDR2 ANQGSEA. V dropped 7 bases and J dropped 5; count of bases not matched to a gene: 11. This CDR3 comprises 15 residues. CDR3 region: CSAAGTGGAGETQYF. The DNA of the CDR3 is TGCAGCGCAGCCGGGACAGGGGGCGCAGGGGAGACCCAGTACTTC.

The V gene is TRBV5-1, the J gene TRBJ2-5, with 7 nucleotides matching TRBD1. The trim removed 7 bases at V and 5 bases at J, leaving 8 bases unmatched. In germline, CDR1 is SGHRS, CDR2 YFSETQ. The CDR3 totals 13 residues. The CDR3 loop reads CASRRGDSETQYF. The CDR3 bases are TGCGCCAGCCGCCGAGGGGACAGTGAGACCCAGTACTTC.

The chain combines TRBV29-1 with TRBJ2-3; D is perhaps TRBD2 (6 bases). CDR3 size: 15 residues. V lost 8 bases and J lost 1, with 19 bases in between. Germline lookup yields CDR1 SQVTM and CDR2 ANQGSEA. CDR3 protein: CSFRGGQGGTDTQYF. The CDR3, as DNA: TGCAGCTTCCGAGGAGGGCAGGGAGGCACAGATACGCAGTATTTT.

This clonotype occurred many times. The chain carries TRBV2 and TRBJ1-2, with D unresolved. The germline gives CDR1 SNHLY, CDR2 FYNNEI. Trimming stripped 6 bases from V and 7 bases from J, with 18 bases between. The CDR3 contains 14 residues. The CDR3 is CASSLSDGGIGYTF. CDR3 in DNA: TGTGCCAGCAGCCTATCGGATGGAGGGATTGGCTACACCTTC. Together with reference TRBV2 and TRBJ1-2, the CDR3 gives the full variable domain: EPEVTQTPSHQVTQMGQEVILRCVPISNHLYFYWYRQILGQKVEFLVSFYNNEISEKSEIFDDQFSVERPDGSNFTLKIRSTKLEDSAMYFCASSLSDGGIGYTFGSGTRLTVV.

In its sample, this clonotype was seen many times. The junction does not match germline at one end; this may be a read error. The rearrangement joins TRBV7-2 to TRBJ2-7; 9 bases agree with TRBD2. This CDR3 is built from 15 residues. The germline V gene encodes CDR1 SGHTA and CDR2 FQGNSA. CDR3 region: CASSLAVAGAYEQYF. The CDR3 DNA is TGTGCCAGCAGCCTAGCCGTAGCGGGAGCATACGAGCAGTACTTC.

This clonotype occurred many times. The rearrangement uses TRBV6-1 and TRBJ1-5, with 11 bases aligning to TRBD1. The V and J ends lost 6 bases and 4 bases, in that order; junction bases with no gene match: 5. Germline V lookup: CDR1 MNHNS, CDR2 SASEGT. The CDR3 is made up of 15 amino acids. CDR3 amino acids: CASSHRDRGNQPQHF. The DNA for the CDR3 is TGTGCCAGCAGCCACCGGGACAGGGGGAATCAGCCCCAGCATTTT.

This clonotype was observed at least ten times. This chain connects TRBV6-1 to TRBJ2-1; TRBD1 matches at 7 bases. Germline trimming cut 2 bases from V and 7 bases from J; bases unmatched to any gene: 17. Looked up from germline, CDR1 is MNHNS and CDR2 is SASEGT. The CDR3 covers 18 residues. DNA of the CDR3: TGTGCCAGCAGTGAATTCACCCAGGGGACGGGGACAGTGAATGAGCAGTTCTTC. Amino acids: CASSEFTQGTGTVNEQFF.

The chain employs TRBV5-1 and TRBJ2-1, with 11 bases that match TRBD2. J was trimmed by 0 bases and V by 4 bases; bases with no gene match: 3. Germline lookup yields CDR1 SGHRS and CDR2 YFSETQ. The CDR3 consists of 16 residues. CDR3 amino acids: CASSLGLAVSYNEQFF. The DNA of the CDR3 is TGCGCCAGCAGCCTGGGACTAGCGGTCTCCTACAATGAGCAGTTCTTC.

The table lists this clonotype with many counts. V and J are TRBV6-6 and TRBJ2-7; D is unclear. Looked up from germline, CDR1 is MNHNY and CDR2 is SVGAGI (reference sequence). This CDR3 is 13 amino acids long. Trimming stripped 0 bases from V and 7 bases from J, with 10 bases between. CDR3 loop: CASSYSQGLEQYF. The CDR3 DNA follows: TGTGCCAGCAGTTACTCCCAAGGGTTGGAGCAGTACTTC.

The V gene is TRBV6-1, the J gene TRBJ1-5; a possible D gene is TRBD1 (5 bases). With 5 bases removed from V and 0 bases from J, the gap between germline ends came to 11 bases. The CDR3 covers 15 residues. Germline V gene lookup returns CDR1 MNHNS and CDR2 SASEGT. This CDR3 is CASSLGEGSNQPQHF. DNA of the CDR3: TGTGCCAGCAGTTTAGGGGAAGGTAGCAATCAGCCCCAGCATTTT.

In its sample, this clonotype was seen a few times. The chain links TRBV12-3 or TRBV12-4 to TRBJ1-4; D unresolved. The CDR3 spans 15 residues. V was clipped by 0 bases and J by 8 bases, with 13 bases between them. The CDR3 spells CASSLAPTDGEKLFF. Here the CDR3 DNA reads TGTGCCAGCAGTTTAGCACCTACAGACGGGGAAAAACTGTTTTTT.

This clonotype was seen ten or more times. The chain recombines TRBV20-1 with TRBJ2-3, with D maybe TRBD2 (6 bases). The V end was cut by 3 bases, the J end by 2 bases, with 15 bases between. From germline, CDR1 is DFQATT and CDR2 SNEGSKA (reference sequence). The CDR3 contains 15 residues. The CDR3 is CSASRGNRYTDTQYF. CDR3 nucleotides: TGCAGTGCTAGCCGCGGGAACCGATACACAGATACGCAGTATTTT.

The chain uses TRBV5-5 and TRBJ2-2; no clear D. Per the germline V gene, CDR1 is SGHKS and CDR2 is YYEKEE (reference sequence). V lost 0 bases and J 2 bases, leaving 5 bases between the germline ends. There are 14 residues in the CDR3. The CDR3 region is CASSLVENTGELFF. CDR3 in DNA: TGTGCCAGCAGCTTGGTTGAAAACACCGGGGAGCTGTTTTTT.

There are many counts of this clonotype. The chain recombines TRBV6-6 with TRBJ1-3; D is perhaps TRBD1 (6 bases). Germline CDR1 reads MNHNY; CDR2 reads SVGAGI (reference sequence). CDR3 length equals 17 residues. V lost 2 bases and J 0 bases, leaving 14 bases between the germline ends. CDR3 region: CASSYLRRGASGNTIYF. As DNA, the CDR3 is TGTGCCAGCAGTTACCTCCGTAGGGGGGCCTCTGGAAACACCATATATTTT.

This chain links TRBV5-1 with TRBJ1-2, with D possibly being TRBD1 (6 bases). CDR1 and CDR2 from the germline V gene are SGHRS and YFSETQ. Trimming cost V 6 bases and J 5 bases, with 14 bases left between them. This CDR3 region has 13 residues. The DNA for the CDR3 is TGCGCCAGCACCTGGGAACAGGGATATGGCTACACCTTC. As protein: CASTWEQGYGYTF. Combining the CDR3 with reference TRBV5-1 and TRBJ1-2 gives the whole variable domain KAGVTQTPRYLIKTRGQQVTLSCSPISGHRSVSWYQQTPGQGLQFLFEYFSETQRNKGNFPGRFSGRQFSNSRSEMNVSTLELGDSALYLCASTWEQGYGYTFGSGTRLTVV.

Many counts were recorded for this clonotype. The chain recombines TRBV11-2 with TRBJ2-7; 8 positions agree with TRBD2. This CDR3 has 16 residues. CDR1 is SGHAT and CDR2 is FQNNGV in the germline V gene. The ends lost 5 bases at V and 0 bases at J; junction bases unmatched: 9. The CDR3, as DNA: TGTGCCAGCAGCCCACTTCGCGGGGGGCACTCCTACGAGCAGTACGTC. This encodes CASSPLRGGHSYEQYV.

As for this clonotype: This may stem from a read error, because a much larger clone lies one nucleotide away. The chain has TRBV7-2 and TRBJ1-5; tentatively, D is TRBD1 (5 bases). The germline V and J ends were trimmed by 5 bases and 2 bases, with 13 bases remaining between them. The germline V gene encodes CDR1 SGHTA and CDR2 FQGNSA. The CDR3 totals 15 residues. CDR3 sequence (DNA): TGTGCCAGCAGCCCAGATGGGGGTGGCAATCAGCCCCAGCATTTT. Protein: CASSPDGGGNQPQHF.

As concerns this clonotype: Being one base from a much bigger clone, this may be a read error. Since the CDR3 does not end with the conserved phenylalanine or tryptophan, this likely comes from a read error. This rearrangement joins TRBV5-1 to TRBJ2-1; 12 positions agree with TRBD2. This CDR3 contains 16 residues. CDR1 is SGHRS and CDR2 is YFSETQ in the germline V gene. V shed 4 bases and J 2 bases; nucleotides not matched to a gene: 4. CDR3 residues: CASSLSSGGAYNEQFS. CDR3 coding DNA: TGCGCCAGCAGCCTATCTAGCGGGGGGGCCTACAATGAGCAGTTCTCC.

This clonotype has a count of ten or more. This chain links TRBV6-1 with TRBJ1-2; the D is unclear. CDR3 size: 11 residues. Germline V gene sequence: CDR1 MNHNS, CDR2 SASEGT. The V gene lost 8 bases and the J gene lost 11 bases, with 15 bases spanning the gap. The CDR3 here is CASEIKPLYTF. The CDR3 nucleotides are TGTGCCAGCGAAATCAAACCCCTTTACACCTTC.

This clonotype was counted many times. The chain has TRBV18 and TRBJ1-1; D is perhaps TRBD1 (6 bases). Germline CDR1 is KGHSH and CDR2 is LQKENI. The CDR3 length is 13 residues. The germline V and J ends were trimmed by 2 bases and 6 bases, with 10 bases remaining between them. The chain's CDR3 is CASSPTGLAEAFF. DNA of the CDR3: TGTGCCAGCTCACCAACAGGGTTGGCTGAAGCTTTCTTT.

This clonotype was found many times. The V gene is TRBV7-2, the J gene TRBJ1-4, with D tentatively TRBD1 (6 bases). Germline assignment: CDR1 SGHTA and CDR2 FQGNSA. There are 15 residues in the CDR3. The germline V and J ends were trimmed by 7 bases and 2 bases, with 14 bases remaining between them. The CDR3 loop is CASTPRGGTNEKLFF. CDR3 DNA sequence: TGTGCCAGCACCCCGAGGGGGGGTACTAATGAAAAACTGTTTTTT.

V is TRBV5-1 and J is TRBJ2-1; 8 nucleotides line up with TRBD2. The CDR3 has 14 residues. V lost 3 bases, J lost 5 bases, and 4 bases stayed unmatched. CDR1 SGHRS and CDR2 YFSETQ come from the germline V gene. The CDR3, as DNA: TGCGCCAGCAGCTCGGGGGGGGGACACAATGAGCAGTTCTTC. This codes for CASSSGGGHNEQFF.